This TCR beta chain appears in the sequencing data of a study of cytomegalovirus exposure and HLA in healthy donors. About the study: T cells numbering around 180 million yielded more than 100 million unique TCR beta sequences in an earlier analysis.

This clone appeared a single time. Its matching antigen is unknown. Regarding the study as a whole: What was likely a sequencing artifact was a cluster of highly shared sequence variants. Analyses of presence/absence relied on an assumption of roughly uniform sequencing depth across donors.

With 60 Vbeta and 13 Jbeta primers, the PCR was carried out. Original methodology: Unique TCR beta chains numbered about 79 million in a later analysis, with roughly 9.9 million shared. Clones were read by immunoSEQ multiplex PCR, and TCRdb kept only the in-frame ones, dropping some. V, J and clone size are taken as reported in that table, and D and trimming were inferred from the DNA itself. The table shows about 70,000 clones, with roughly nine tenths occurring only once. Germline V gene lookup returns CDR1 KGHSH and CDR2 LQKENI. The CDR3 is 17 residues long. Trimming stripped 3 bases from V and 0 bases from J, with 15 bases between.

The clonotype comes from a woman aged 30 to 39 in good health and CMV-seropositive. The sequenced sample consisted of PBMCs. V and J are TRBV18 and TRBJ1-5; a weak D match, TRBD1 (6 bases). In nucleotides, the CDR3 is TGTGCCAGCTCACCGGGGGTTGGACAGAATAGCAATCAGCCCCAGCATTTT. Protein product: CASSPGVGQNSNQPQHF.